These T cell receptor beta chains were read from a single sample in a study of cytomegalovirus exposure and HLA in healthy donors. Clones were read by immunoSEQ multiplex PCR, and TCRdb kept only the in-frame ones, dropping some. The table has more than 80,000 clones, approximately 71% seen once; the top ten hold roughly 2.7%. The sample taken for sequencing was PBMCs. Every receptor here comes from a man between 50 and 59 years old in good health and CMV-seronegative. The CDR3 runs from the conserved cysteine through the conserved F or W. Each record gives: V gene, clone size, D gene, J gene, CDR3 DNA, CDR3 protein. A D gene is named only where the DNA matches it firmly. Size tells how often a clone was seen (once, few, many) or the class of an expanded clone, and some rows leave it out.

V: TRBV7-8
size: few
D: -
J: TRBJ1-1
DNA: TGTGCCAGCAGCTTAGCGCCCGGGGATAGGGACACTGAAGCTTTCTTT
CDR3: CASSLAPGDRDTEAFF

V: TRBV19
size: -
D: TRBD1
J: TRBJ1-5
DNA: TGTGCCAGTAGTATGGGACAGGGACATCAGCCCCAGCATTTT
CDR3: CASSMGQGHQPQHF

V: TRBV6-5
size: -
D: TRBD2
J: TRBJ2-1
DNA: TGTGCCAGCAGTTCCCCGACTAGCGGGAAAAGGGGTGAGCAGTTCTTC
CDR3: CASSSPTSGKRGEQFF

V: TRBV5-1
size: -
D: TRBD2
J: TRBJ2-1
DNA: TGCGCCAGCAGCTTTGGGACTAGCGTGGCCAATGAGCAGTTCTTC
CDR3: CASSFGTSVANEQFF

V: TRBV11-3
size: -
D: TRBD2
J: TRBJ2-1
DNA: TGTGCCAGCAGCTTACGGGGGAGGGATGAGCAGTTCTTC
CDR3: CASSLRGRDEQFF

V: TRBV7-2
size: -
D: -
J: TRBJ2-4
DNA: TGTGCCAGCAGCTTAGAAGGGGAAGGGGCAGAGTACATTCAGTACTTC
CDR3: CASSLEGEGAEYIQYF

V: TRBV5-5
size: -
D: -
J: TRBJ1-5
DNA: TGTGCCAGCAGCTTGGGCCGGGCCCAGCATTTT
CDR3: CASSLGRAQHF

V: TRBV18
size: -
D: TRBD1
J: TRBJ1-5
DNA: TGTGCCAGCTCACTAATAAGACAGGGTTTAATTGGTCAGCCCCAGCATTTT
CDR3: CASSLIRQGLIGQPQHF

V: TRBV5-1
size: -
D: -
J: TRBJ2-3
DNA: TGCGCCACCAGTATTGCAGATACGCAGTATTTT
CDR3: CATSIADTQYF

V: TRBV7-2
size: -
D: -
J: TRBJ2-2
DNA: TGTGCCAGCAGCCCCGCCTGGGGGGGGCCTAACACCGGGGAGCTGTTTTTT
CDR3: CASSPAWGGPNTGELFF

V: TRBV4-1
size: -
D: -
J: TRBJ2-2
DNA: TGCGCCAGCAGCCGCGCCCTAGACGACACCGGGGAGCTGTTTTTT
CDR3: CASSRALDDTGELFF

V: TRBV5-4
size: few
D: -
J: TRBJ2-5
DNA: TGTGCCAGCAGCCGGACAGTCTTCCAAGAGACCCAGTACTTC
CDR3: CASSRTVFQETQYF

V: TRBV6-5
size: -
D: -
J: TRBJ1-1
DNA: TGTGCCAGCAGTTACGTCTCAGGGTCCTTAAACACTGAAGCTTTCTTT
CDR3: CASSYVSGSLNTEAFF

V: TRBV9
size: -
D: -
J: TRBJ2-1
DNA: TGTGCCAGCAGCGTCAGACTAGGCCCATACAATGAGCAGTTCTTC
CDR3: CASSVRLGPYNEQFF

V: TRBV4-2
size: -
D: -
J: TRBJ2-5
DNA: TGTGCCAGCAGCCAATCAGGGGGGTACCAAGAGACCCAGTACTTC
CDR3: CASSQSGGYQETQYF

V: TRBV18
size: -
D: TRBD1
J: TRBJ1-3
DNA: TGTGCCAGCTCACCGAGGGACAGGTTTGGAAACACCATATATTTT
CDR3: CASSPRDRFGNTIYF

V: TRBV29-1
size: few
D: TRBD1
J: TRBJ2-2
DNA: TGCAGCGTTGAAAGGGGACAGGGGTCCACCGGGGAGCTGTTTTTT
CDR3: CSVERGQGSTGELFF

V: TRBV30
size: -
D: TRBD2
J: TRBJ2-5
DNA: TGTGCCTGGTCCGGGACTAACAAAGAGACCCAGTACTTC
CDR3: CAWSGTNKETQYF

V: TRBV27
size: -
D: -
J: TRBJ1-1
DNA: TGTGCCAGCAGTCGGCGGGGGGTGAACACTGAAGCTTTCTTT
CDR3: CASSRRGVNTEAFF

V: TRBV7-2
size: -
D: -
J: TRBJ1-5
DNA: TGTGCCAGCAGCCAAGCCTTAACGGGGAATCAGCCCCAGCATTTT
CDR3: CASSQALTGNQPQHF

V: TRBV5-5
size: -
D: -
J: TRBJ2-3
DNA: TGTGCCAGCAGCTTGGCGGGCACAGATACGCAGTATTTT
CDR3: CASSLAGTDTQYF

V: TRBV6-4
size: -
D: TRBD2
J: TRBJ2-2
DNA: TGTGCCAGCACCAGACTAGCGGGAGGAACCGGGGAGCTGTTTTTT
CDR3: CASTRLAGGTGELFF

V: TRBV2
size: -
D: -
J: TRBJ1-1
DNA: TGTGCCAGCAGTATTCAGGTAGTTGAAGCTTTCTTT
CDR3: CASSIQVVEAFF

V: TRBV25-1
size: once
D: -
J: TRBJ1-1
DNA: TGTGCCAGCAGTGAATTTGATCCAACTAACACTGAAGCTTTCTTT
CDR3: CASSEFDPTNTEAFF

V: TRBV2
size: -
D: -
J: TRBJ2-6
DNA: TGTGCCGGGCGCAGGGCCATGGGGGGGGCCAACGTCCTGACTTTC
CDR3: CAGRRAMGGANVLTF

V: TRBV27
size: -
D: TRBD1
J: TRBJ1-4
DNA: TGTGCCAGCAAAAACAGGGGGGGGTCGACTAATGAAAAACTGTTTTTT
CDR3: CASKNRGGSTNEKLFF

V: TRBV5-4
size: once
D: TRBD1
J: TRBJ1-1
DNA: TGTGCCAGCAGGACAGGACAGGGGGTAACTGAAGCTTTCTTT
CDR3: CASRTGQGVTEAFF

V: TRBV29-1
size: -
D: -
J: TRBJ2-5
DNA: TGCAGCGTTGCTACAGGGAGGACCCAGTACTTC
CDR3: CSVATGRTQYF

V: TRBV5-1
size: -
D: TRBD1
J: TRBJ2-5
DNA: TGCGCCAGCAGCACCGGACAGGGGGCGGAGACCCAGTACTTC
CDR3: CASSTGQGAETQYF

V: TRBV30
size: -
D: -
J: TRBJ2-5
DNA: TGTGCCTGGAGTGTTTTGTCGGGGACCCAGTACTTC
CDR3: CAWSVLSGTQYF

V: TRBV27
size: -
D: -
J: TRBJ2-3
DNA: TGTGCCAGCAGCGCAAGGGGGGATACGCAGTATTTT
CDR3: CASSARGDTQYF

V: TRBV4-3
size: few
D: TRBD1
J: TRBJ2-1
DNA: TGCGCCAGCAGCCAAGATATAACAGGGGGAAACAATGAGCAGTTCTTC
CDR3: CASSQDITGGNNEQFF

V: TRBV7-5
size: -
D: -
J: TRBJ2-3
DNA: TGTGTCAGAAGAAAACACTACGGGGGGCTGGGTTTGGAAGATACGCAGTATTTT
CDR3: CVRRKHYGGLGLEDTQYF

V: TRBV4-3
size: -
D: TRBD2
J: TRBJ2-7
DNA: TGCGCCAGCAGCCAAGATAGGGAGGGTAGGGAGCAGTACTTC
CDR3: CASSQDREGREQYF

V: TRBV18
size: -
D: -
J: TRBJ2-7
DNA: TGTGCCAGCTCACCCGAGGATGGCTACGAGCAGTACTTC
CDR3: CASSPEDGYEQYF

V: TRBV4-3
size: -
D: TRBD2
J: TRBJ2-1
DNA: TGCGCCAGCAGCCAACCGCCGTGGGGGAGGGACAATGAGCAGTTCTTC
CDR3: CASSQPPWGRDNEQFF

V: TRBV5-4
size: -
D: TRBD1
J: TRBJ2-5
DNA: TGTGCCAGCAGCTCTCGGGACAGGGGGCGCGAGTTCAGAGAGACCCAGTACTTC
CDR3: CASSSRDRGREFRETQYF

V: TRBV18
size: few
D: TRBD1
J: TRBJ2-1
DNA: TGTGCCAGCTCACCCCGGGACAGGGACAATGAGCAGTTCTTC
CDR3: CASSPRDRDNEQFF

V: TRBV11-3
size: -
D: TRBD1
J: TRBJ1-2
DNA: TGTGCCAGCAGCCTCCGGACAGGGAACTATGGCTACACCTTC
CDR3: CASSLRTGNYGYTF

V: TRBV2
size: once
D: TRBD2
J: TRBJ2-2
DNA: TGTGCCAGCAGTCCTGCCCGGACTAGTCAAACCGGGGAGCTGTTTTTT
CDR3: CASSPARTSQTGELFF

V: TRBV7-2
size: -
D: -
J: TRBJ1-4
DNA: TGTGCCAGCAGCCCCTCCACTAATGAAAAACTGTTTTTT
CDR3: CASSPSTNEKLFF

V: TRBV4-2
size: -
D: TRBD1
J: TRBJ1-2
DNA: TGTGCCAGCAGCCCTATTCCGGCGGGACAGGGGGTCGGCTACACCTTC
CDR3: CASSPIPAGQGVGYTF

V: TRBV7-2
size: few
D: TRBD1
J: TRBJ2-3
DNA: TGTGCCAGCAGCCTGGGGACAGGGGGGTACACAGATACGCAGTATTTT
CDR3: CASSLGTGGYTDTQYF

V: TRBV5-1
size: once
D: -
J: TRBJ2-1
DNA: TGCGCCAGCAGCTTGGATCCCGAGAGCTCCTACAATGAGCAGTTCTTC
CDR3: CASSLDPESSYNEQFF

V: TRBV30
size: -
D: -
J: TRBJ1-1
DNA: TGTGCCTGGAGCGGTCAGGCAAAGAACACTGAAGCTTTCTTT
CDR3: CAWSGQAKNTEAFF

V: TRBV18
size: -
D: -
J: TRBJ2-3
DNA: TGTGCCAGCTCACCACCTCGGGAGTTGAACACAGATACGCAGTATTTT
CDR3: CASSPPRELNTDTQYF

V: TRBV30
size: few
D: TRBD1
J: TRBJ2-1
DNA: TGTGCCTGGAGTGTAATAGGACAGGGGGCCGATGAGCAGTTCTTC
CDR3: CAWSVIGQGADEQFF

V: TRBV27
size: -
D: -
J: TRBJ2-5
DNA: TGTGCCAGCAGTGTCGGGGACTTCCAAGAGACCCAGTACTTC
CDR3: CASSVGDFQETQYF

V: TRBV5-1
size: -
D: TRBD2
J: TRBJ2-3
DNA: TGCGCCAGCAGCTTGACTAGCGGGGCTTCAGATACGCAGTATTTT
CDR3: CASSLTSGASDTQYF

V: TRBV7-9
size: -
D: TRBD2
J: TRBJ2-6
DNA: TGTGCCAGCAGGCTCACCCCGGGACTAGCCCTAGTGAAGGCCAACGTCCTGACTTTC
CDR3: CASRLTPGLALVKANVLTF

V: TRBV27
size: -
D: TRBD2
J: TRBJ2-1
DNA: TGTGCCAGCGGAAAACGACTAGCGGGAGATGGTGAGCAGTTCTTC
CDR3: CASGKRLAGDGEQFF

V: TRBV30
size: -
D: -
J: TRBJ1-3
DNA: TGTGCCTGGAGTCTCCGGGGCTCTGGAAACACCATATATTTT
CDR3: CAWSLRGSGNTIYF